This entry describes one T cell receptor (beta chain). Per the germline V gene, CDR1 is SGHTA and CDR2 is FQGNSA. The CDR3 totals 17 residues. These data are taken from a study of monozygotic twins with inflammatory bowel disease. TCRdb reprocessed the 5' RACE reads; each CDR3 protein has one entry and no DNA is given. The sample's table shows approximately 300,000 distinct CDR3 sequences. The receptor was derived from a human donor with ulcerative colitis or Crohn's disease, or a healthy co-twin of an affected twin (not recorded which). This chain uses TRBV7-2 with TRBJ1-5; the TRBD1 assignment by TCRdb is unverifiable without DNA. Sequences were obtained from blood. The chain's CDR3 is CASSPDRTASGNQPQHF.